The 27 T cell receptor beta chains below all came from one sample that was sequenced in a study of blood T cell repertoires in COVID-19. The method was immunoSEQ multiplex PCR; TCRdb's version includes in-frame clones alone and lacks a portion of them. This sample has around 65,000 clones, with around four fifths found just once. The specimen sequenced was peripheral blood. These receptors were obtained from a man between 65 and 80 years old with acute or convalescent COVID-19.

The rearrangement joins TRBV29-1 to TRBJ2-7, with D possibly matching TRBD1 (6 bases). Trimming stripped 7 bases from V and 5 bases from J, with 12 bases between. The CDR3 has 11 amino acids. Germline V gene sequence: CDR1 SQVTM, CDR2 ANQGSEA. The CDR3 DNA is TGCAGCGGCCAACAGGGTCACGAGCAGTACTTC. The encoded protein is CSGQQGHEQYF.

The chain joins TRBV6-6 to TRBJ1-5; D not certain. This CDR3 is built from 15 residues. Germline CDR1 and CDR2: MNHNY and SVGAGI (reference sequence). This CDR3 reads CAFDQAFYSNQPQHF. The CDR3 DNA reads TGTGCATTTGATCAGGCGTTTTATAGCAATCAGCCCCAGCATTTT.

As concerns this clone: Other DNA sequences in this sample translate to the same CDR3. The chain has TRBV9 and TRBJ1-3; D unresolved. CDR3 length: 14 residues. In germline, CDR1 is SGDLS, CDR2 YYNGEE. V was cut by 1 base and J by 0 bases, with 5 bases left in between. The CDR3 is CASSVLSSGNTIYF. CDR3 bases: TGTGCCAGCAGCGTATTGAGCTCTGGAAACACCATATATTTT.

The chain couples TRBV9 to TRBJ1-4; D might be TRBD1 (5 bases). The CDR3 extends over 14 amino acids. The V gene's germline CDR1 is SGDLS and CDR2 YYNGEE. V dropped 0 bases and J dropped 4 bases, with 7 bases sitting between them. This CDR3 is CASSVGRGNEKLFF. CDR3 DNA: TGTGCCAGCAGCGTAGGTAGGGGTAATGAAAAACTGTTTTTT.

The chain carries TRBV6-5 and TRBJ1-4; D unresolved. Trimming took off 4 bases at V and 8 bases at J, with 11 bases between the two ends. Germline CDR1 is MNHEY and CDR2 is SVGAGI. This CDR3 has 13 amino acids. The CDR3 loop reads CASSSFDGEKLFF. The CDR3 bases are TGTGCCAGCAGTTCCTTCGACGGGGAAAAACTGTTTTTT.

The chain carries TRBV10-1 and TRBJ2-3; D not resolved. Germline V gives CDR1 WNHNN, CDR2 SYGVQD (reference sequence). This CDR3 spans 12 amino acids. Trimming removed 8 bases from V and 0 bases from J, with 6 bases in between. CDR3 sequence reads: CASEPSTDTQYF. DNA of the CDR3: TGCGCCAGCGAGCCGAGCACAGATACGCAGTATTTT.

The V and J genes are TRBV6-6 and TRBJ1-1; 8 bases are a match to TRBD1. The trim removed 2 bases at V and 3 bases at J, leaving 8 bases unmatched. The CDR3 covers 16 residues. Looked up from germline, CDR1 is MNHNY and CDR2 is SVGAGI (reference sequence). The CDR3 here is CASSYPTGGADTEAFF. CDR3 sequence (DNA): TGTGCCAGCAGTTACCCTACAGGGGGGGCGGACACTGAAGCTTTCTTT.

This clone was seen more than once but under ten times. This rearrangement joins TRBV9 to TRBJ1-1; D unresolved. In germline, CDR1 is SGDLS, CDR2 YYNGEE. V was trimmed by 2 bases and J by 8 bases, leaving 13 bases between them. The CDR3 runs to 13 residues. For the CDR3, the DNA is TGTGCCAGCAGCGTCTGGGAGGGTACCGAAGCTTTCTTT. This codes for CASSVWEGTEAFF.

V usage is TRBV10-3 and J usage is TRBJ1-5; D gene ambiguous. V was pared by 7 bases and J by 3 bases, with 10 bases between. Germline V gene sequence: CDR1 ENHRY, CDR2 SYGVKD. This CDR3 has 13 amino acids. The CDR3 protein is CAITDKANQPQHF. Here the CDR3 DNA reads TGTGCCATCACCGACAAAGCCAATCAGCCCCAGCATTTT.

The chain recombines TRBV18 with TRBJ2-1, with a weak D call TRBD1 (5 bases). The CDR3 is 16 residues long. Germline CDR1 and CDR2: KGHSH and LQKENI. Trimming left V 1 base short and J 6 bases short, with 16 bases between. CDR3 region: CASSPRQGLGSNEQFF. For the CDR3, the DNA is TGTGCCAGCTCACCACGGCAGGGTTTGGGTTCCAATGAGCAGTTCTTC.

A single count supports this clone. This chain uses TRBV25-1 with TRBJ2-2; D is perhaps TRBD1 (6 bases). The CDR3 is made up of 16 amino acids. The V and J ends lost 5 bases and 2 bases respectively, with 15 bases between them. Germline CDR1 is MGHDK and CDR2 is SYGVNS. The CDR3 reads CASSPSDRSNTGELFF. The CDR3 region has the DNA TGTGCCAGCAGTCCGTCGGACAGATCCAACACCGGGGAGCTGTTTTTT.

The chain uses TRBV6-5 and TRBJ2-1; 10 bases agree with TRBD1. This CDR3 is built from 15 residues. The germline gives CDR1 MNHEY, CDR2 SVGAGI. Trimming removed 5 bases from V and 10 bases from J; junction bases left unmatched: 11. The CDR3 is CASSLGTGVVGEQFF. The DNA for the CDR3 is TGTGCCAGCAGTCTCGGGACAGGGGTTGTTGGGGAGCAGTTCTTC.

The chain is built from TRBV7-9 and TRBJ2-3; D unclear. V lost 0 bases and J 11 bases, leaving 12 bases between the germline ends. The CDR3 runs to 13 residues. CDR1 and CDR2 (germline): SEHNR, FQNEAQ (reference sequence). The CDR3 DNA follows: TGTGCCAGCAGCTTAGCCCCCCCATCCGGGCAGTATTTT. This sequence encodes CASSLAPPSGQYF.

This clone appeared a single time. Here the CDR3 DNA reads TGTGCCAGCAGTGAAGTAGCGGCCTACAATGAGCAGTTCTTC. The encoded protein is CASSEVAAYNEQFF. V usage is TRBV6-4 and J usage is TRBJ2-1, with a possible D match to TRBD2 (6 bases). V lost 3 bases and J 2 bases, leaving 8 bases between the germline ends. Germline assignment: CDR1 MRHNA and CDR2 SNTAGT. CDR3 length: 14 amino acids.

The chain is built from TRBV18 and TRBJ2-5, with 15 bases identical to TRBD2. The junction had 7 bases not matched to a gene; V was cut back by 3 bases and J by 2 bases. This CDR3 spans 18 amino acids. CDR1 KGHSH and CDR2 LQKENI come from the germline V gene. Here the CDR3 DNA reads TGTGCCAGCTCACCCCCGGGACTAGCGGGGGGTGTACAAGAGACCCAGTACTTC. Its translation is CASSPPGLAGGVQETQYF.

This clone was observed a single time. The chain uses TRBV3-1 (or the pseudogene TRBV3-2) and TRBJ1-1; 8 positions agree with TRBD1. Germline V CDR1 and CDR2: LGHDT, YNNKEL (reference sequence). The CDR3 runs 13 residues. The J segment lost 1 base and the V segment lost 7 bases, leaving 2 bases of the junction unmatched. The CDR3, as DNA: TGTGCCAGCATGGGGACAGGGAACACTGAAGCTTTCTTT. Residues: CASMGTGNTEAFF.

The CDR3 DNA reads as TGCGCCAGCAGCCAAGATCGATTGAGCAGGGGTAACAATGAGCAGTTCTTC. It is translated as CASSQDRLSRGNNEQFF. The V gene is TRBV4-1, the J gene TRBJ2-1, with D perhaps matching TRBD1 (6 bases). V lost 0 bases, J lost 5 bases, and 17 bases lay in between. The CDR3 runs to 17 residues. CDR1 and CDR2 from the germline V gene are MGHRA and YSYEKL.

V and J are TRBV18 and TRBJ2-5, with 8 bases identical to TRBD1. The J segment lost 5 bases and the V segment lost 1 base, leaving 3 bases of the junction unmatched. Per germline, CDR1 KGHSH and CDR2 LQKENI. There are 14 residues in the CDR3. The CDR3 nucleotides read TGTGCCAGCTCACCACTCGGACAGGGCGAGACCCAGTACTTC. It translates to CASSPLGQGETQYF.

The rearrangement uses TRBV28 and TRBJ2-3; TRBD1 matches at 8 bases. The CDR3 is 16 residues long. V trimming: 6 bases; J trimming: 3 bases; junction bases outside the gene matches: 11. CDR1 is MDHEN, CDR2 SYDVKM, per germline. The CDR3 sequence: CASSYLGQGGTDTQYF. CDR3 nucleotides: TGTGCCAGCAGCTACCTCGGACAGGGCGGGACAGATACGCAGTATTTT.

This chain connects TRBV6-4 to TRBJ1-1, with 10 nucleotides matching TRBD1. This CDR3 is built from 12 residues. The germline V gene encodes CDR1 MRHNA and CDR2 SNTAGT. The ends lost 6 bases at V and 11 bases at J; junction bases unmatched: 6. The CDR3 region is CASRGQGSWAFF. The CDR3 DNA reads TGTGCCAGCAGGGGACAGGGGAGTTGGGCTTTCTTT.

This clone was seen only a few times. The chain combines TRBV18 with TRBJ1-1, with D unresolved. Trimming shortened V by 3 bases and J by 1 base, and 15 bases separated the two germline ends. This CDR3 has 16 amino acids. Germline loops: CDR1 KGHSH, CDR2 LQKENI. CDR3 loop: CASSPQFGYANTEAFF. DNA for the CDR3: TGTGCCAGCTCACCCCAATTCGGTTATGCGAACACTGAAGCTTTCTTT.

This chain links TRBV3-1 (or the pseudogene TRBV3-2) with TRBJ1-2; 11 nucleotides match TRBD1. The CDR3 covers 16 residues. The germline V gene has CDR1 LGHDT and CDR2 YNNKEL (reference sequence). The V gene end was trimmed by 5 bases and the J gene end by 6 bases; junction bases not matched to a gene: 11. The CDR3 DNA sequence: TGTGCCAGCAGCTCCCGACGGACAGGGGGCGCCGATGGCTACACCTTC. Protein: CASSSRRTGGADGYTF.

Worth noting for this clone: Additional DNA sequences in this sample encode the identical CDR3. This rearrangement joins TRBV7-9 to TRBJ1-4; D gene unclear. The CDR3 covers 15 residues. V was cut by 1 base and J by 0 bases, with 6 bases left in between. Germline assignment: CDR1 SEHNR and CDR2 FQNEAQ (reference sequence). CDR3 region: CASSLGTATNEKLFF. In DNA form, the CDR3 reads TGTGCCAGCAGCTTAGGCACTGCAACTAATGAAAAACTGTTTTTT.

The chain is built from TRBV5-4 and TRBJ2-6; a weak D match, TRBD1 (5 bases). From germline, CDR1 is SGHNT and CDR2 YYREEE (reference sequence). CDR3 length: 15 amino acids. V lost 4 bases and J 0 bases, leaving 8 bases between the germline ends. CDR3 region: CASSLDSSGANVLTF. The DNA of the CDR3 is TGTGCCAGCAGCCTAGACAGCTCTGGGGCCAACGTCCTGACTTTC.

A single count supports this clone. This chain uses TRBV5-1 with TRBJ2-5; TRBD1 matches 11 bases. V shed 2 bases, J shed 5 bases, and the junction held 5 bases outside the gene matches. Germline values: CDR1 SGHRS, CDR2 YFSETQ. This CDR3 is built from 15 residues. The CDR3 nucleotides are TGCGCCAGCAGCTTAGGACAGGGGGCCCGGGAGACCCAGTACTTC. Encoded protein: CASSLGQGARETQYF.

The CDR3 coding sequence is TGCGCCAGCAGCCAAGATCGGGCAGGGTACACTGAAGCTTTCTTT. Its translation: CASSQDRAGYTEAFF. The chain carries TRBV4-1 and TRBJ1-1, with D possibly TRBD1 on 5 matching bases. This CDR3 comprises 15 residues. V shed 0 bases and J shed 3 bases, with 11 bases lying between them. CDR1 and CDR2 (germline): MGHRA, YSYEKL.

V and J are TRBV7-9 and TRBJ1-3, with D possibly being TRBD1 (5 bases). Germline V gives CDR1 SEHNR, CDR2 FQNEAQ (reference sequence). Trimming cost V 5 bases and J 1 base, with 18 bases left between them. The length of the CDR3 is 17 residues. This CDR3 reads CASSPPGGGWSGNTIYF. The DNA of the CDR3 is TGTGCCAGCAGCCCCCCCGGGGGGGGATGGTCTGGAAACACCATATATTTT. Using reference TRBV7-9 and TRBJ1-3 for the parts outside the CDR3, the full variable domain is DTGVSQNPRHKITKRGQNVTFRCDPISEHNRLYWYRQTLGQGPEFLTYFQNEAQLEKSRLLSDRFSAERPKGSFSTLEIQRTEQGDSAMYLCASSPPGGGWSGNTIYFGEGSWLTVV.